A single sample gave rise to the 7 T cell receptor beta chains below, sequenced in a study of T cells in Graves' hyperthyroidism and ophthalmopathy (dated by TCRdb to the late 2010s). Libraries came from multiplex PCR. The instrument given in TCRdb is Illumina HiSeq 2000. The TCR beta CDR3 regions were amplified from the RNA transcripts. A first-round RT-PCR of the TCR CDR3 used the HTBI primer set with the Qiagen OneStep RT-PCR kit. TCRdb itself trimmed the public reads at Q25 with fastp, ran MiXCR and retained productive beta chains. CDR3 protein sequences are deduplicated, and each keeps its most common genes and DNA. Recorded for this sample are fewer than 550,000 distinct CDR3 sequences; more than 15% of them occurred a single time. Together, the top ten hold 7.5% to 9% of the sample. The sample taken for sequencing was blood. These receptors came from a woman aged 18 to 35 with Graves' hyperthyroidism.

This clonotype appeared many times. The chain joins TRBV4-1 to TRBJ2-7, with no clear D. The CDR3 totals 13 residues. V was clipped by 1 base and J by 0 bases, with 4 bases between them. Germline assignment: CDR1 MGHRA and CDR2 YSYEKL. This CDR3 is CASSQAYSYEQYF. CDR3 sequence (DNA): TGCGCCAGCAGCCAAGCCTACTCCTACGAGCAGTACTTC.

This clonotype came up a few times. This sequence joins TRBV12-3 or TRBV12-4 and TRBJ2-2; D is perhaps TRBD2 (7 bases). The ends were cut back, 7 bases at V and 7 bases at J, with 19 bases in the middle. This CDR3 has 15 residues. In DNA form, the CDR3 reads TGTGCCAGCAAGGGGGGAGGGTCTGCAGACGGGGAGCTGTTTTTT. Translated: CASKGGGSADGELFF.

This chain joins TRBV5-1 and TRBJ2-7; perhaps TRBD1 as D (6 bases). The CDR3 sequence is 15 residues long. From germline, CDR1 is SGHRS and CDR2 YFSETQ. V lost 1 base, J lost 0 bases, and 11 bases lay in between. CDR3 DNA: TGCGCCAGCAGCTTGAATTCGGACAGCTCCTACGAGCAGTACTTC. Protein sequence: CASSLNSDSSYEQYF.

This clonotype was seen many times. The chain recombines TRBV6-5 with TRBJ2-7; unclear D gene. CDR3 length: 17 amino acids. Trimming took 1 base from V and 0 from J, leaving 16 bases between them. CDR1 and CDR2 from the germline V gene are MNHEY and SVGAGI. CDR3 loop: CASSYYPDPRSSYEQYF. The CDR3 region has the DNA TGTGCCAGCAGTTACTATCCAGACCCTAGGAGCTCCTACGAGCAGTACTTC.

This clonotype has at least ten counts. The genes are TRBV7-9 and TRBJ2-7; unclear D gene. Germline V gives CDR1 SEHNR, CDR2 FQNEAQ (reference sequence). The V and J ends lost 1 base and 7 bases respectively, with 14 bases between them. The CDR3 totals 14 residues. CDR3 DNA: TGTGCCAGCAGCTTAGATAGCCCCGGGCGGGAGCAGTACTTC. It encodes CASSLDSPGREQYF. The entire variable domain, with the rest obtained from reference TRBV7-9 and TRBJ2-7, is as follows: DTGVSQNPRHKITKRGQNVTFRCDPISEHNRLYWYRQTLGQGPEFLTYFQNEAQLEKSRLLSDRFSAERPKGSFSTLEIQRTEQGDSAMYLCASSLDSPGREQYFGPGTRLTVT.

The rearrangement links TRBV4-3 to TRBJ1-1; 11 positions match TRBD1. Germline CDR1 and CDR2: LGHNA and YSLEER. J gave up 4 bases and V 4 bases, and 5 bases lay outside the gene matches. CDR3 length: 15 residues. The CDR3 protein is CASSLGQGAGTEAFF. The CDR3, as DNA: TGCGCCAGCAGCCTTGGACAGGGGGCGGGCACTGAAGCTTTCTTT.

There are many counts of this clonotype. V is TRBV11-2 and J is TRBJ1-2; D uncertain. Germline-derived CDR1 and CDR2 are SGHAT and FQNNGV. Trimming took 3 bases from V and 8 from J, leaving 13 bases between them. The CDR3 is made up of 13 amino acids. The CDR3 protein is CASSLGRANGYTF. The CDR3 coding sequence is TGTGCCAGCAGCTTGGGGAGGGCGAACGGCTACACCTTC.